This T cell receptor (beta chain) is drawn from a study of blood T cell repertoires in COVID-19. Study-level information: The study drew acute and convalescent COVID-19 samples from the United States, Italy and Spain.

As originally analysed: Using reference gene primer amplification, nucleated cell counts were estimated. Some clones are missing from TCRdb's copy, which holds only in-frame ones; the method was immunoSEQ multiplex PCR. That table is the source of V, J and clone size, and D and trimming were worked out from the DNA. Found here are 80,000 to 100,000 clones, 70% to 90% of them singletons; the top ten hold 4.5%. This receptor was identified in a man between 65 and 80 years old with acute or convalescent COVID-19. What was sequenced was peripheral blood.

CDR3 nucleotide sequence: TGTGCCAGCAGGACCCGACAGGGAGGTCAGCCCCAGCATTTT. Protein: CASRTRQGGQPQHF. V is TRBV2 and J is TRBJ1-5; the match to TRBD1 covers 7 bases. This CDR3 spans 14 amino acids. From germline, CDR1 is SNHLY and CDR2 FYNNEI. The junction had 8 bases not matched to a gene; V was cut back by 6 bases and J by 6 bases.